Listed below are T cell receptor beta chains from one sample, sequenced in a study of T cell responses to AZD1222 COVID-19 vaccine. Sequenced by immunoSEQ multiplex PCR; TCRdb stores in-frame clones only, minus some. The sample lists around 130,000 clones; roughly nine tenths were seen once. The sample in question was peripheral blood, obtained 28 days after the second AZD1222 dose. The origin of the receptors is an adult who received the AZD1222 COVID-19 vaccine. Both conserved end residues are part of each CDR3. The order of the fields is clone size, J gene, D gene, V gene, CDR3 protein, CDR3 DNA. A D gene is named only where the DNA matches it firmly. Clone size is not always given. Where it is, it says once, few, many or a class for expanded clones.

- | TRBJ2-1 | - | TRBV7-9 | CASIDVPRSYNEQFF | TGTGCCAGCATCGACGTACCGCGCTCCTACAATGAGCAGTTCTTC
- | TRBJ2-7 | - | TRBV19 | CASSIEHGDYEQYF | TGTGCCAGTAGTATTGAACATGGGGACTACGAGCAGTACTTC
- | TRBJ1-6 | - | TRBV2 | CASSEETKSNSPLHF | TGTGCCAGCAGTGAAGAGACTAAAAGCAATTCACCCCTCCACTTT
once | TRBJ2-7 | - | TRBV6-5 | CASSYDRQYEQYF | TGTGCCAGCAGTTACGACAGGCAGTACGAGCAGTACTTC
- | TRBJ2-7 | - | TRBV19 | CASSPGISYEQYF | TGTGCCAGTAGTCCAGGCATCTCCTACGAGCAGTACTTC
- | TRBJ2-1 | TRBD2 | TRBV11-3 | CASSLDQSGSSSYNEQFF | TGTGCCAGCAGCTTAGATCAGAGCGGGAGCAGCTCCTACAATGAGCAGTTCTTC
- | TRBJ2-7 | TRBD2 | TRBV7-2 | CASSLAETSYF | TGTGCCAGCAGCTTAGCGGAGACTAGCTATTTC
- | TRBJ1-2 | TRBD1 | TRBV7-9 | CASTLGQEVNYGYTF | TGTGCCAGCACCCTTGGACAGGAGGTGAACTATGGCTACACCTTC
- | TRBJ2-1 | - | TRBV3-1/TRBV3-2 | CASSRGVYNEQFF | TGTGCCAGCAGCCGCGGGGTCTACAATGAGCAGTTCTTC
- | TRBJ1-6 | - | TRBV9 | CASSVEYGNSPLHF | TGTGCCAGCAGCGTAGAGTACGGGAATTCACCCCTCCACTTT
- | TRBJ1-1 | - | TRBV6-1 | CASSFPGRTQSTFF | TGTGCCAGCAGTTTCCCCGGAAGGACACAAAGTACTTTCTTT
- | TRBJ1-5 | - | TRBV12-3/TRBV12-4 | CASSVTVNQPQHF | TGTGCCAGCAGTGTGACAGTTAATCAGCCCCAGCATTTT
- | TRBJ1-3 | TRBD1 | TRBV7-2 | CASSPGTGGNTIYF | TGTGCCAGCAGCCCGGGGACAGGGGGAAACACCATATATTTT
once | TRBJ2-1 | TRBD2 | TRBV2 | CASRTSGGIYNEQFF | TGTGCCAGCAGAACTAGCGGGGGGATTTACAATGAGCAGTTCTTC
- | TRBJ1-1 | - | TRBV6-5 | CASSVDLFTEAFF | TGTGCCAGCAGCGTCGATTTGTTCACTGAAGCTTTCTTT
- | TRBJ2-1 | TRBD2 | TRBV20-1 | CSASSSGGPGEQFF | TGCAGTGCTAGTTCCAGCGGGGGGCCGGGTGAGCAGTTCTTC
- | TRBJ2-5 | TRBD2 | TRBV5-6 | CASSFVAGARGTQYF | TGTGCCAGCAGCTTTGTAGCGGGGGCTAGGGGGACCCAGTACTTC
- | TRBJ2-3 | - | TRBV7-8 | CASSPDRFRGRTQYF | TGTGCCAGCAGCCCCGACAGGTTCCGGGGGAGGACGCAGTATTTT
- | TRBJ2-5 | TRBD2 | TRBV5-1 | CASSLALAGAETQYF | TGCGCCAGCAGCTTGGCACTAGCGGGAGCAGAGACCCAGTACTTC
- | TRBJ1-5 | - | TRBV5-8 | CASSLGPGQRPQHF | TGTGCCAGCAGCTTGGGTCCAGGGCAGAGGCCCCAGCATTTT
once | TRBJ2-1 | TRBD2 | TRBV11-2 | CASSSAGASSGSSYNEQFF | TGTGCCAGCAGCTCAGCGGGTGCGTCTAGCGGGAGCTCCTACAATGAGCAGTTCTTC
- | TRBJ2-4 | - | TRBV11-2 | CASSPRGSVLAKNIQYF | TGTGCCAGCAGCCCAAGGGGTAGCGTACTAGCCAAAAACATTCAGTACTTC
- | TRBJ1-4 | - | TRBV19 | CASSIRGVNEKLFF | TGTGCCAGTAGTATTAGGGGGGTTAATGAAAAACTGTTTTTT
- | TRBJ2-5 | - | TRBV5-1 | CASSEDSVQETQYF | TGCGCCAGCAGCGAGGACAGCGTGCAAGAGACCCAGTACTTC
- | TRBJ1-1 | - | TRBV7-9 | CASSFSPGNTEAFF | TGTGCCAGCAGCTTTTCCCCCGGGAACACTGAAGCTTTCTTT
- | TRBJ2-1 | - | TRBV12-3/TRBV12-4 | CASSFRGYNEQFF | TGTGCCAGCAGTTTCCGGGGATACAATGAGCAGTTCTTC
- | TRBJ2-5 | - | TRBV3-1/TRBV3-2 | CASSFRGGETQYF | TGTGCCAGCAGCTTCCGGGGCGGAGAGACCCAGTACTTC
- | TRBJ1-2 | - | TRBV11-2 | CASSLTHVGPFNYGYTF | TGTGCCAGCAGCTTAACTCATGTTGGGCCATTTAACTATGGCTACACCTTC
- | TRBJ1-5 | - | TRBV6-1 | CASSDMGQPQHF | TGTGCCAGCAGTGATATGGGTCAGCCCCAGCATTTT
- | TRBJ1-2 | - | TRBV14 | CASSQQGNYGYTF | TGTGCCAGCAGCCAACAGGGTAACTATGGCTACACCTTC
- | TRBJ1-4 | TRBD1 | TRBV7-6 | CASSTPKGQGATNEKLFF | TGTGCCAGCAGCACCCCAAAGGGACAGGGAGCAACTAATGAAAAACTGTTTTTT
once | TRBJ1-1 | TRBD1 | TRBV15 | CATSRQGEGNTEAFF | TGTGCCACCAGCAGACAGGGGGAGGGAAACACTGAAGCTTTCTTT
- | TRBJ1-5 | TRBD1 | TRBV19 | CASHRQGLNNQPQHF | TGTGCCAGTCACCGACAGGGTTTGAACAATCAGCCCCAGCATTTT
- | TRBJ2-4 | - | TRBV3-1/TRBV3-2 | CASSQTDRNIQYF | TGTGCCAGCAGCCAGACAGACAGAAACATTCAGTACTTC
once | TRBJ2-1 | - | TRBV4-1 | CASSQDAARGSSYNEQFF | TGCGCCAGCAGCCAAGACGCGGCTCGCGGAAGCTCCTACAATGAGCAGTTCTTC
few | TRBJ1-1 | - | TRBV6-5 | CASSYTPPPAAAEAFF | TGTGCCAGCAGTTACACTCCTCCCCCCGCGGCGGCTGAAGCTTTCTTT
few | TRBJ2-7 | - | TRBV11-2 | CASSSPYEQYF | TGTGCCAGCAGCTCCCCCTACGAGCAGTACTTC
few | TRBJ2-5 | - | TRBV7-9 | CASSQEGVQETQYF | TGTGCCAGCAGCCAGGAGGGGGTCCAAGAGACCCAGTACTTC
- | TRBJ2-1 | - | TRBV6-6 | CASTPGRAIEQFF | TGTGCCAGCACCCCGGGTCGGGCCATTGAGCAGTTCTTC
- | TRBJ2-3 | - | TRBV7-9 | CASSLQGSSTDTQYF | TGTGCCAGCAGCCTCCAGGGCAGCAGCACAGATACGCAGTATTTT
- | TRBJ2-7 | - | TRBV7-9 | CASSLVGQKSYEQYF | TGTGCCAGCAGCTTAGTTGGCCAGAAGAGCTACGAGCAGTACTTC
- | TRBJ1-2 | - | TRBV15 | CATSREGGVYGYTF | TGTGCCACCAGCAGAGAGGGGGGAGTCTATGGCTACACCTTC
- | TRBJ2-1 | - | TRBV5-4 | CASSLAPSGAGAYNEQFF | TGTGCCAGCAGCTTGGCCCCGTCAGGGGCAGGGGCCTACAATGAGCAGTTCTTC
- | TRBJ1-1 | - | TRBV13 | CASIHRQGTEAFF | TGTGCCAGCATCCACCGCCAAGGGACTGAAGCTTTCTTT
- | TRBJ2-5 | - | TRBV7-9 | CASSLVRSGETQYF | TGTGCCAGCAGCTTAGTTCGCAGCGGAGAGACCCAGTACTTC
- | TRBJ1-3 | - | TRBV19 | CASSMRRRGNTIYF | TGTGCCAGTAGTATGCGCAGGAGGGGAAACACCATATATTTT
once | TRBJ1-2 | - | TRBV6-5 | CASSKEAGNYGYTF | TGTGCCAGCAGCAAAGAGGCAGGGAACTATGGCTACACCTTC
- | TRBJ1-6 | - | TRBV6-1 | CASSEDREPPLHF | TGTGCCAGCAGTGAAGACAGGGAACCCCCCCTCCACTTT
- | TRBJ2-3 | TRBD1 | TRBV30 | CAWSRPQTGGADTQYF | TGTGCCTGGAGTCGGCCTCAGACAGGGGGCGCGGATACGCAGTATTTT
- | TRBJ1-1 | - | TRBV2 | CASSGPEGTEAFF | TGTGCCAGCAGTGGCCCTGAAGGGACTGAAGCTTTCTTT
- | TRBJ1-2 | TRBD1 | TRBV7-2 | CASSLGQGAKGYTF | TGTGCCAGCAGCTTAGGACAGGGGGCGAAGGGCTACACCTTC
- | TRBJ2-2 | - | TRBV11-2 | CASSTVKYHGELFF | TGTGCCAGCAGCACAGTTAAGTACCACGGGGAGCTGTTTTTT
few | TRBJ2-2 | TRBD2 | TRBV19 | CASSIVTAGVGELFF | TGTGCCAGTAGTATAGTGACAGCGGGGGTCGGGGAGCTGTTTTTT
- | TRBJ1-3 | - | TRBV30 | CAWSRQVYGNTIYF | TGTGCCTGGAGTCGACAGGTGTATGGAAACACCATATATTTT
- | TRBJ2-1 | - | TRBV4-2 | CASSHSFDSNNEQFF | TGTGCCAGCAGCCACTCATTTGACAGTAACAATGAGCAGTTCTTC
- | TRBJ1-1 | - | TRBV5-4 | CASSTTAGEAFF | TGTGCCAGCAGCACAACAGCTGGTGAAGCTTTCTTT
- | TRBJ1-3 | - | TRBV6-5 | CASITRPHEAIYF | TGTGCCAGCATAACCAGACCTCACGAGGCCATATATTTT
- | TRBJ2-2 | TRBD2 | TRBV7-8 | CASSLYRGRGNTGELFF | TGTGCCAGCAGCTTATATCGCGGGAGAGGGAACACCGGGGAGCTGTTTTTT
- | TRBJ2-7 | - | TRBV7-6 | CASSLGGARYEQYF | TGTGCCAGCAGCTTAGGTGGGGCTCGTTACGAGCAGTACTTC